This entry lists 21 T cell receptor beta chains sequenced from one sample in a study of T-cell memory formation after mild COVID-19 (TCRdb year 2021). Library generation was performed with 5' RACE. The listed sequencing device is Illumina NovaSeq 6000. TCRdb trimmed public reads at Q25 via fastp, called clones via MiXCR and kept in-frame beta chains. Rows matching on CDR3 protein sequence are summarized as one entry with the most common DNA and genes. The sample table lists hundreds of thousands of distinct CDR3 sequences, roughly 15% of them with a count of one. The top ten clonotypes cover 20% to 25% of the sample. The sample comprised PBMCs or a T cell subset sorted from them (not recorded which). These receptors were taken from a man aged 18 to 29 who had mild COVID-19 (a few samples of this study predate the infection). The sample titles of this study are shuffled in the database, so cell type and time point are left out; the donor was told from shared clones.

This clonotype has ten or more counts. The rearrangement links TRBV5-1 to TRBJ2-2, with D possibly being TRBD1 (6 bases). CDR1 and CDR2 (germline): SGHRS, YFSETQ. Trimming removed 4 bases from V and 4 bases from J, with 8 bases in between. The CDR3 totals 13 residues. CDR3 loop: CASSVDSTGELFF. The CDR3 nucleotides read TGCGCCAGCAGCGTGGACAGCACCGGGGAGCTGTTTTTT.

This clonotype appeared many times. The rearrangement uses TRBV7-9 and TRBJ2-2, with TRBD2 as a possible D gene (6 bases). The CDR3 covers 18 residues. Trimming removed 4 bases from V and 5 bases from J, with 23 bases in between. CDR1 SEHNR and CDR2 FQNEAQ come from the germline V gene (reference sequence). The CDR3 nucleotides are TGTGCCAGCAGCTCACCGACTCAAACGGGACTCTGGACCGGGGAGCTGTTTTTT. Translated: CASSSPTQTGLWTGELFF. Full variable domain (rest looked up from reference TRBV7-9 and TRBJ2-2): DTGVSQNPRHKITKRGQNVTFRCDPISEHNRLYWYRQTLGQGPEFLTYFQNEAQLEKSRLLSDRFSAERPKGSFSTLEIQRTEQGDSAMYLCASSSPTQTGLWTGELFFGEGSRLTVL.

The chain joins TRBV11-2 to TRBJ2-7; TRBD1 is a possible D gene (5 bases). Germline assignment: CDR1 SGHAT and CDR2 FQNNGV. V lost 5 bases and J 0 bases, leaving 14 bases between the germline ends. This CDR3 contains 15 residues. The CDR3 DNA follows: TGTGCCAGCAGCCCTATCAGGGCTCGCTCCTACGAGCAGTACTTC. This gives the protein CASSPIRARSYEQYF. The variable domain in full, with the rest retrieved from reference TRBV11-2 and TRBJ2-7, is EAGVAQSPRYKIIEKRQSVAFWCNPISGHATLYWYQQILGQGPKLLIQFQNNGVVDDSQLPKDRFSAERLKGVDSTLKIQPAKLEDSAVYLCASSPIRARSYEQYFGPGTRLTVT.

The table lists this clonotype with a few counts. This chain joins TRBV9 and TRBJ2-5; D may match TRBD1 or TRBD2 (5 bases each). CDR1 and CDR2 from the germline V gene are SGDLS and YYNGEE. The CDR3 consists of 16 residues. V was shortened by 4 bases and J by 2 bases, with 18 bases between the two germline ends. The CDR3 sequence is CASSPRLGAMQETQYF. CDR3 nucleotides: TGTGCCAGCAGCCCCCGACTCGGGGCCATGCAAGAGACCCAGTACTTC.

This clonotype was counted only a few times. The chain couples TRBV6-1 to TRBJ2-3; D is uncertain. CDR1 is MNHNS and CDR2 is SASEGT in the germline V gene. Deletions cut 2 bases from V and 4 bases from J, with 7 bases between. CDR3 length: 13 residues. The CDR3 here is CASSEPSPDTQYF. DNA for the CDR3: TGTGCCAGCAGTGAACCGAGTCCAGATACGCAGTATTTT.

A few counts support this clonotype. The J gene is TRBJ2-5, the V gene TRBV15; no reliable D call. Germline-derived CDR1 and CDR2 are LNHNV and YYDKDF (reference sequence). V dropped 0 bases and J dropped 1 base, with 6 bases sitting between them. The CDR3 totals 14 residues. The CDR3 DNA reads as TGTGCCACCAGCAGAGATAGGGTCCAAGAGACCCAGTACTTC. It specifies CATSRDRVQETQYF.

This clonotype was seen ten or more times. The CDR3 bases are TGTGCCAGCAGCTTAGGGACTAGCGGATACAATGAGCAGTTCTTC. Its translation: CASSLGTSGYNEQFF. V usage is TRBV7-3 and J usage is TRBJ2-1, with 11 bases lining up with TRBD2. This CDR3 has 15 amino acids. V trimming: 2 bases; J trimming: 4 bases; junction bases outside the gene matches: 1. Germline-derived CDR1 and CDR2 are SGHTA and FQGTGA.

This chain joins TRBV7-3 and TRBJ2-5; a weak D match, TRBD2 (6 bases). With 2 bases removed from V and 4 bases from J, the gap between germline ends came to 11 bases. Germline V gene data show CDR1 as SGHTA and CDR2 as FQGTGA. The CDR3 contains 14 residues. The DNA for the CDR3 is TGTGCCAGCAGCTTAGGAGGGTTCCTAGAGACCCAGTACTTC. Its translation is CASSLGGFLETQYF. Full variable domain (rest looked up from reference TRBV7-3 and TRBJ2-5): GAGVSQTPSNKVTEKGKYVELRCDPISGHTALYWYRQSLGQGPEFLIYFQGTGAADDSGLPNDRFFAVRPEGSVSTLKIQRTERGDSAVYLCASSLGGFLETQYFGPGTRLLVL.

This chain connects TRBV11-2 to TRBJ2-2, with D hard to call. Trimming took 0 bases from V and 7 from J, leaving 6 bases between them. From germline, CDR1 is SGHAT and CDR2 FQNNGV. The CDR3 contains 13 residues. Here the CDR3 reads CASSLEVFGELFF. In DNA form, the CDR3 reads TGTGCCAGCAGCTTAGAGGTTTTCGGGGAGCTGTTTTTT.

The J gene is TRBJ2-2, the V gene TRBV3-1; D perhaps matches TRBD2 (6 bases). Trimming removed 4 bases at V and 6 bases at J, with 15 bases between. Per the germline V gene, CDR1 is LGHDT and CDR2 is YNNKEL (reference sequence). This CDR3 is 15 amino acids long. The CDR3 DNA reads as TGTGCCAGCAGCCGGGGACTCCCCGTCTCCGGGGAGCTGTTTTTT. It specifies CASSRGLPVSGELFF.

This clonotype has just a few counts. V gene TRBV20-1 combines with J gene TRBJ2-5; D may be TRBD1 or TRBD2 (5 bases each). This CDR3 spans 14 amino acids. V was trimmed by 4 bases and J by 7 bases, leaving 19 bases between them. Germline values: CDR1 DFQATT, CDR2 SNEGSKA (reference sequence). In DNA form, the CDR3 reads TGCAGTGCTACCGTCGGGGCTAGTAAGGGGACCCAGTACTTC. It specifies CSATVGASKGTQYF.

This clonotype was counted many times. The chain recombines TRBV15 with TRBJ2-3; unclear D gene. CDR1 and CDR2 (germline): LNHNV, YYDKDF (reference sequence). The CDR3 has 14 residues. Trimming shortened V by 0 bases and J by 6 bases, and 10 bases separated the two germline ends. The CDR3 protein is CATSRDNVADTQYF. The DNA of the CDR3 is TGTGCCACCAGCAGAGATAATGTTGCCGATACGCAGTATTTT.

The chain employs TRBV2 and TRBJ2-3, with 11 bases matching TRBD2. Germline loops: CDR1 SNHLY, CDR2 FYNNEI. CDR3 length: 17 residues. V lost 6 bases to trimming and J lost 3 bases; unmatched junction nucleotides: 11. The CDR3 coding sequence is TGTGCCAGCAGACCTAGCGGGGGGCCAGGATTAACAGATACGCAGTATTTT. Amino acid sequence: CASRPSGGPGLTDTQYF.

This clonotype has a handful of counts. This chain uses TRBV20-1 with TRBJ2-1; 8 nucleotides match TRBD2. Trimming at V came to 0 bases and at J to 9 bases, leaving 10 bases not matched to a gene. This CDR3 spans 15 amino acids. The V gene's germline CDR1 is DFQATT and CDR2 SNEGSKA (reference sequence). The CDR3 nucleotides are TGCAGTGCTAGAGATCAGGTCCAGCGGGAGATTGAGCAGTTCTTC. Translating gives CSARDQVQREIEQFF.

The chain links TRBV5-5 to TRBJ1-5; tentatively, D is TRBD1 (5 bases). V was pared by 4 bases and J by 0 bases, with 11 bases between. This CDR3 is built from 15 residues. Germline assignment: CDR1 SGHKS and CDR2 YYEKEE (reference sequence). In DNA form, the CDR3 reads TGTGCCAGCAGCAGTGGGGACTATAGCAATCAGCCCCAGCATTTT. This encodes CASSSGDYSNQPQHF. Full variable domain (rest looked up from reference TRBV5-5 and TRBJ1-5): DAGVTQSPTHLIKTRGQQVTLRCSPISGHKSVSWYQQVLGQGPQFIFQYYEKEERGRGNFPDRFSARQFPNYSSELNVNALLLGDSALYLCASSSGDYSNQPQHFGDGTRLSIL.

The rearrangement links TRBV4-1 to TRBJ2-7; D is uncertain. V was clipped by 3 bases and J by 6 bases, with 12 bases between them. CDR3 length: 13 amino acids. Per the germline V gene, CDR1 is MGHRA and CDR2 is YSYEKL. The CDR3 DNA reads TGCGCCAGCAGCCATCCCGGACCTAGCGAGCAGTACTTC. Translation gives CASSHPGPSEQYF.

This clonotype appeared a few times. The chain employs TRBV7-2 and TRBJ2-5; D not resolved. The CDR3 spans 15 residues. Trimming removed 2 bases at V and 2 bases at J, with 12 bases between. Germline V gene lookup returns CDR1 SGHTA and CDR2 FQGNSA. CDR3: CASSLLNTAQETQYF. As DNA, the CDR3 is TGTGCCAGCAGCTTATTAAATACAGCGCAAGAGACCCAGTACTTC. Full variable domain (outside the CDR3, taken from reference TRBV7-2 and TRBJ2-5): GAGVSQSPSNKVTEKGKDVELRCDPISGHTALYWYRQSLGQGLEFLIYFQGNSAPDKSGLPSDRFSAERTGGSVSTLTIQRTQQEDSAVYLCASSLLNTAQETQYFGPGTRLLVL.

This clonotype was detected ten times or more. V and J are TRBV11-2 and TRBJ2-5; the D gene could be TRBD1 or TRBD2 (5 bases each). The germline CDR1 and CDR2 sequences are SGHAT and FQNNGV. CDR3 length: 14 residues. Between the trimmed V and J ends, which lost 4 bases and 9 bases, there was a span of 18 bases. The CDR3 protein is CASSSGTRLGAQYF. The DNA for the CDR3 is TGTGCCAGCAGCTCCGGGACCCGTCTTGGAGCCCAGTACTTC.

This clonotype was observed at least ten times. This chain uses TRBV12-5 with TRBJ1-5; 9 bases are shared with TRBD1. The V gene end was trimmed by 0 bases and the J gene end by 4 bases; junction bases not matched to a gene: 7. The CDR3 is 17 amino acids. The germline CDR1 and CDR2 sequences are LGHNT and FRNRAP. CDR3 residues: CASGLVQMTGGNQPQHF. CDR3 bases: TGTGCTAGTGGTTTGGTCCAAATGACAGGGGGTAATCAGCCCCAGCATTTT.

This clonotype was seen a few times. The rearrangement joins TRBV12-3 or TRBV12-4 to TRBJ2-7; 9 bases fit TRBD1. The V and J ends lost 7 bases and 8 bases, in that order; junction bases with no gene match: 12. The length of the CDR3 is 14 residues. The DNA of the CDR3 is TGTGCCAGCAAGCTTACAGGGGGCGCGGGCAAGCAGTACTTC. Amino acid sequence: CASKLTGGAGKQYF.

This clonotype was seen repeatedly, ten times or more. V is TRBV20-1 and J is TRBJ2-4; D gene unclear. This CDR3 comprises 15 residues. Trimming took off 5 bases at V and 0 bases at J, with 14 bases between the two ends. Germline-derived CDR1 and CDR2 are DFQATT and SNEGSKA (reference sequence). In DNA, the CDR3 is TGCAGTGCTCCACGGCCCCCTCTAGCCAAAAACATTCAGTACTTC. Encoded protein: CSAPRPPLAKNIQYF.